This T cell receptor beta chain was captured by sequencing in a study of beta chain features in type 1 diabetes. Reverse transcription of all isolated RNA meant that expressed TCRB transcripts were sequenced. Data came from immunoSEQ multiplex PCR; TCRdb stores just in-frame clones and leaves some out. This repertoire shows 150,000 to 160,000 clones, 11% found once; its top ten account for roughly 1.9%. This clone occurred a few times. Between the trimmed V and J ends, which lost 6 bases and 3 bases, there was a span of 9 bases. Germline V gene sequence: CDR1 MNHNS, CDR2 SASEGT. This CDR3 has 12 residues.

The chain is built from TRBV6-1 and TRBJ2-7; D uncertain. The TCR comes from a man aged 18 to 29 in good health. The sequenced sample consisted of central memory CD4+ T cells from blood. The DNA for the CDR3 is TGTGCCAGCAGAGAGGACGACTACGAGCAGTACTTC. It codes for CASREDDYEQYF.